This T cell receptor (beta chain) was sequenced in a study of Ad26.COV2.S vaccination and SARS-CoV-2 variants. Study information: Ad26.COV2.S arm of COV1001 included the donor. Donor got 5x10^10 or 1x10^11 viral particles of Ad26.COV2.S. Overall study findings and caveats: Spike-specific responses of CD8+ and CD4+ T cells were reported to display substantial breadth after vaccination.

In germline, CDR1 is MGHRA, CDR2 YSYEKL. CDR3 length: 14 residues. V trimming: 7 bases; J trimming: 8 bases; junction bases outside the gene matches: 7. Concerning this clone: Its specificity is not known.

The repertoire was sequenced with immunoSEQ multiplex PCR; TCRdb's copy has only in-frame clones and lacks some. The table records 400,000 to 500,000 clones, roughly 90% of them present only once. Regarding treatment: some 20 received Ad26.COV2.S at low or high dose, single or two shots; about 5 received placebo; per-sample allocation not given. Specimen acquisition occurred on day 63 following the initial vaccine or placebo injection. The chain carries TRBV4-1 and TRBJ2-3, with 12 bases identical to TRBD2. The TCR sequence derives from a person aged 18-65 years who received the Ad26.COV2.S COVID-19 vaccine or a placebo. The input for sequencing was peripheral blood, taken in a trial of Ad26.COV2.S vaccine versus placebo. The CDR3, as DNA: TGCGCCAGCAACCTAGCGGGGGGGCCGGGTACGCAGTATTTT. Its translation: CASNLAGGPGTQYF.